This T cell receptor beta chain was recorded in a study of blood T cells in healthy people across ages. Donors gave roughly 9.1 milliliters of peripheral blood apiece. For the second PCR, which ran for about 7 to 11 cycles, a sample-barcoded 5' primer and a J-beta primer mix were used. A single record per CDR3 protein comes from TCRdb applying MiXCR to the 5' RACE reads. This table holds over 600,000 distinct CDR3 sequences, around half found once. Germline loops: CDR1 SGHTA, CDR2 FQGTGA. This CDR3 is built from 13 residues. The V end lost 4 bases, the J end lost 0 bases, and 6 bases lay between the germline ends. As to this clonotype: The target antigen is unknown.

Points from the study as a whole: PBMC samples, being unsorted, prevented any conclusive comparison of naive and antigen-experienced cells. Diversity was higher, and naive CD4+ cells more numerous, in long-lived donors than in aged donors. Per million T cells, TCR beta diversity dropped about linearly as age rose.

The sample was blood. This chain uses TRBV7-3 with TRBJ1-1; D remains ambiguous. The clonotype comes from a man aged 80 or over in good health. In DNA form, the CDR3 reads TGTGCCAGCAGCTATAGGGTGAACACTGAAGCTTTCTTT. Translating gives CASSYRVNTEAFF.